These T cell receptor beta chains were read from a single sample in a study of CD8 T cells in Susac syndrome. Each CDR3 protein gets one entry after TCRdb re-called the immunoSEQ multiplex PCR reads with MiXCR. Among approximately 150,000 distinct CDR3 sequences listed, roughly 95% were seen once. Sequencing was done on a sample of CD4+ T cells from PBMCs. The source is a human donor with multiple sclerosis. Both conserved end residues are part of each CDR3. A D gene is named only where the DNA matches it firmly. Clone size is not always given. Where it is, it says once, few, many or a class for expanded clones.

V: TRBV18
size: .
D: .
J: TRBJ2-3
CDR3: CASSPPSFTQYF
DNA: TGTGCCAGCTCACCGCCTAGTTTTACGCAGTATTTT

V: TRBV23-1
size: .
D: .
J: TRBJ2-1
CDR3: CASSQTKDWTVDSYNEQFF
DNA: TGCGCCAGCAGTCAAACCAAAGATTGGACCGTCGACTCCTACAATGAGCAGTTCTTC

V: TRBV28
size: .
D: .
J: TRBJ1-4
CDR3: CASTLRGFNEKLFF
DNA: TGTGCCAGCACTCTGAGAGGGTTTAATGAAAAACTGTTTTTT

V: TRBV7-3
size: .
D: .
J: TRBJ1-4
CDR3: CASSSNSNEKLFF
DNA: TGTGCCAGCAGCTCAAACTCGAATGAAAAACTGTTTTTT

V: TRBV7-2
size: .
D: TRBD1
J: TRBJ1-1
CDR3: CASSFGQGLQAFF
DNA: TGTGCCAGCAGCTTCGGACAGGGTCTTCAAGCTTTCTTT

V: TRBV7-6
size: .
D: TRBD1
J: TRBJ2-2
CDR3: CASSSPGQGSGELFF
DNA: TGTGCCAGCAGCTCGCCGGGACAGGGTTCCGGGGAGCTGTTTTTT

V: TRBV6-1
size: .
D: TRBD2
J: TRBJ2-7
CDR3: CASPKMGTSNGFYEQYF
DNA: TGTGCCAGCCCTAAAATGGGGACTAGTAACGGGTTCTACGAGCAGTACTTC

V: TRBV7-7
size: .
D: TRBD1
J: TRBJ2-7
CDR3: CASSPVGAGTGSYEQYF
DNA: TGTGCCAGCAGCCCTGTGGGGGCCGGGACAGGGTCCTACGAGCAGTACTTC

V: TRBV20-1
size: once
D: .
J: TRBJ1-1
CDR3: CSALRGSGEAFF
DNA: TGCAGTGCCCTTCGGGGGTCCGGTGAAGCTTTCTTT

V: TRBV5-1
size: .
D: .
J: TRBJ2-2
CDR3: CASSLSTQGNTGELFF
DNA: TGCGCCAGCAGCTTGAGTACCCAGGGGAACACCGGGGAGCTGTTTTTT

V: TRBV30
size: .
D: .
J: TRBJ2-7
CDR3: CAWSQGDEQYF
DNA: TGTGCCTGGAGTCAGGGAGACGAGCAGTACTTC

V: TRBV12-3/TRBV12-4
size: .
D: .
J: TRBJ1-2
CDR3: CASSPTDRPYYGYTF
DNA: TGTGCCAGCAGTCCTACGGACCGACCTTACTATGGCTACACCTTC

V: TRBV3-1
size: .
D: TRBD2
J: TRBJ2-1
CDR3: CASTFLAGYNNEQFF
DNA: TGTGCCAGCACCTTCCTAGCGGGATATAACAATGAGCAGTTCTTC

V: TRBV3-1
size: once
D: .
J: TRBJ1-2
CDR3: CASSQQGAYGYTF
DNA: TGTGCCAGCAGCCAGCAGGGCGCCTATGGCTACACCTTC

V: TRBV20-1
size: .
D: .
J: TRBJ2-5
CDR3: CSATGTTPETQYF
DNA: TGCAGTGCCACCGGGACCACCCCCGAGACCCAGTACTTC

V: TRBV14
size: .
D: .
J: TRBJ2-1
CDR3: CASSQVNLNNEQFF
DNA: TGTGCCAGCAGCCAAGTGAATCTAAACAATGAGCAGTTCTTC

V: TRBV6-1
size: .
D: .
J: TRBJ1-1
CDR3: CASSVQHMNTEAFF
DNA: TGTGCCAGCAGTGTACAGCACATGAACACTGAAGCTTTCTTT

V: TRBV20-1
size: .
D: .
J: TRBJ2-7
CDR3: CSARVQGIYEQYF
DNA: TGCAGTGCTAGAGTGCAGGGGATCTACGAGCAGTACTTC

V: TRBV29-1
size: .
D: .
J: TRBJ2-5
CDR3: CSGRRQRETQYF
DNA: TGCAGCGGGAGGAGACAGCGAGAGACCCAGTACTTC

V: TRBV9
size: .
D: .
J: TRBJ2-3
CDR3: CASSVAGSTDTQYF
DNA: TGTGCCAGCAGCGTAGCTGGTAGCACAGATACGCAGTATTTT

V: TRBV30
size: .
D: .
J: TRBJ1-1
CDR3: CASWSGASAFF
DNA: TGTGCCTCATGGAGCGGGGCTTCTGCTTTCTTT

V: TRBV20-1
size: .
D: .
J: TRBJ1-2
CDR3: CSARDRGALFNYGYTF
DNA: TGCAGTGCTAGAGATCGAGGGGCTCTATTTAACTATGGCTACACCTTC

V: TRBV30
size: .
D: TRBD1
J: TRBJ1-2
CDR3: CAWSLLRGLNYGYTF
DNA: TGTGCCTGGAGTCTCCTTAGGGGGCTGAACTATGGCTACACCTTC

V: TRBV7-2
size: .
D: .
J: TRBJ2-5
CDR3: CASTLAGTQYF
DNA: TGTGCCAGCACCTTAGCTGGGACCCAGTACTTC

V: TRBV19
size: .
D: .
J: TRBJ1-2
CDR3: CASSLLGTGYTF
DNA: TGTGCCAGTAGTCTCCTTGGGACGGGCTACACCTTC

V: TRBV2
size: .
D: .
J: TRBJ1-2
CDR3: CASIPTGYGYTF
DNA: TGTGCCAGCATTCCCACGGGCTATGGCTACACCTTC

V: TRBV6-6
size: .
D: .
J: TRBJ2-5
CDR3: CASSTNREYPQETQYF
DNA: TGTGCCAGCAGTACGAACAGGGAGTACCCCCAAGAGACCCAGTACTTC

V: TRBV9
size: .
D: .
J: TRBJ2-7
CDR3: CASSVGSNSYEQYF
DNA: TGTGCCAGCAGCGTAGGCTCAAACTCCTACGAGCAGTACTTC

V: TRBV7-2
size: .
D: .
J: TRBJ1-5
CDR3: CASSLVDTRQPQHF
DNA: TGTGCCAGCAGCTTAGTGGACACGAGGCAGCCCCAGCATTTT

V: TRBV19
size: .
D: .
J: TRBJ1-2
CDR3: CASSISQVTGYTF
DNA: TGTGCCAGTAGTATTAGTCAGGTGACTGGCTACACCTTC

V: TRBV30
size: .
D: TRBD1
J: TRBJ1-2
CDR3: CAWSPGQAHIF
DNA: TGTGCCTGGAGCCCCGGACAGGCCCACATCTTC